One TCR beta chain is described in this entry. Generated by immunoSEQ multiplex PCR, the TCRdb table keeps only in-frame clones and is missing some. This sample has roughly 120,000 clones, with around 89% found just once. The data are from a study of cytomegalovirus exposure and HLA in healthy donors. Input material: PBMCs. The clonotype originates from a woman aged 18-29 years in good health and CMV-seropositive.

CDR3 residues: CASSPGGRMKNTEAFF. Written as DNA, the CDR3 is TGTGCCAGCAGCCCGGGGGGAAGGATGAAGAACACTGAAGCTTTCTTT. The chain carries TRBV9 and TRBJ1-1, with a possible D match to TRBD1 (5 bases). The CDR3 spans 16 residues. CDR1 SGDLS and CDR2 YYNGEE come from the germline V gene. V was trimmed by 4 bases and J by 1 base, leaving 17 bases between them.